The 27 T cell receptor beta chains below come from one sample, sequenced in a study of shared clonotypes between healthy human individuals. Terminally differentiated effector memory CD45RA+ cells were excluded by CCR7 positive selection of CD45RO-negative cells. Libraries were prepared by immunoSEQ multiplex PCR; TCRdb keeps only in-frame clonotypes and omits some of them. In the table there are 2 million to 2.5 million clones, roughly 95% of which are singletons. The specimen sequenced was naive CD8+ T cells sorted from blood. The origin of the receptors is a man younger than 35 in good health.

The rearrangement uses TRBV7-9 and TRBJ1-2, with a possible D match to TRBD1 (5 bases). Germline V gene sequence: CDR1 SEHNR, CDR2 FQNEAQ (reference sequence). The germline V and J ends were trimmed by 5 bases and 4 bases, with 17 bases remaining between them. There are 15 residues in the CDR3. The CDR3 is CASSPKAGMVYGYTF. In DNA form, the CDR3 reads TGTGCCAGCAGCCCCAAGGCAGGGATGGTCTATGGCTACACCTTC. Supplemented by reference TRBV7-9 and TRBJ1-2, the full variable domain reads DTGVSQNPRHKITKRGQNVTFRCDPISEHNRLYWYRQTLGQGPEFLTYFQNEAQLEKSRLLSDRFSAERPKGSFSTLEIQRTEQGDSAMYLCASSPKAGMVYGYTFGSGTRLTVV.

V gene TRBV19 combines with J gene TRBJ2-3, with 7 bases matching TRBD1. Germline CDR1 is LNHDA and CDR2 is SQIVND (reference sequence). V shed 6 bases and J 4 bases; nucleotides not matched to a gene: 10. This CDR3 contains 15 residues. The CDR3 coding sequence is TGTGCCAGTAGCCCGACAGGGTTGAGCGCAGATACGCAGTATTTT. Translating gives CASSPTGLSADTQYF.

The CDR3 DNA reads as TGTGCCAGCAGCTTGTCCAACGACGAGCAGTACTTC. It yields the protein CASSLSNDEQYF. The V gene is TRBV5-6, the J gene TRBJ2-7; no reliable D call. The V end was cut by 1 base, the J end by 5 bases, with 7 bases between. CDR1 is SGHDT, CDR2 YYEEEE, per germline. The CDR3 is 12 residues long.

The rearrangement links TRBV4-3 to TRBJ2-1; D ambiguous. V lost 0 bases to trimming and J lost 8 bases, with 11 bases between them. This CDR3 is 14 amino acids long. Per the germline V gene, CDR1 is LGHNA and CDR2 is YSLEER. The CDR3 nucleotides read TGCGCCAGCAGCCAAGATATGCGTTTTCATGAGCAGTTCTTC. Protein product: CASSQDMRFHEQFF.

The genes are TRBV5-1 and TRBJ1-2; D call uncertain. The CDR3 sequence is 15 residues long. Germline CDR1 and CDR2: SGHRS and YFSETQ. V was trimmed by 0 bases and J by 1 base, leaving 10 bases between them. In nucleotides, the CDR3 is TGCGCCAGCAGCTTGGCGGCAGACTTTAACTATGGCTACACCTTC. As protein: CASSLAADFNYGYTF.

The rearrangement uses TRBV15 and TRBJ2-3; D may be TRBD1 (6 bases). Deletions cut 5 bases from V and 6 bases from J, with 18 bases between. CDR1 and CDR2 from the germline V gene are LNHNV and YYDKDF (reference sequence). The CDR3 is 15 residues long. CDR3 amino acids: CATSRRDPGVDTQYF. CDR3 sequence (DNA): TGTGCCACCAGCCGCCGGGATCCAGGGGTTGATACGCAGTATTTT.

The V and J genes are TRBV7-6 and TRBJ2-5, with TRBD2 matching 10 bases. The CDR3 consists of 16 residues. The ends lost 5 bases at V and 2 bases at J; junction bases unmatched: 8. CDR1 SGHVS and CDR2 FNYEAQ come from the germline V gene. CDR3 DNA sequence: TGTGCCAGCAGCAATCTAGCGGGAGTGCTACAAGAGACCCAGTACTTC. It codes for CASSNLAGVLQETQYF. The whole variable domain, filled in from reference TRBV7-6 and TRBJ2-5, reads GAGVSQSPRYKVTKRGQDVALRCDPISGHVSLYWYRQALGQGPEFLTYFNYEAQQDKSGLPNDRFSAERPEGSISTLTIQRTEQRDSAMYRCASSNLAGVLQETQYFGPGTRLLVL.

This clone was recorded only once. Its ends do not fully match the called genes, so a read error is possible. The V gene is TRBV7-7, the J gene TRBJ2-1; D may be TRBD2 (5 bases). The CDR3 is 15 amino acids. Per the germline V gene, CDR1 is SSHAT and CDR2 is FNYEAQ (reference sequence). CDR3 nucleotides: TGTGCTAGCACCCCAACGGGGATGTCCTACAATGAGCAGTTCTTC. Its translation: CASTPTGMSYNEQFF.

In DNA, the CDR3 is TGTGCCAGCAGTTTAAGGGGACTGGCGGCACGCGAGCAGTACTTC. Its protein product is CASSLRGLAAREQYF. J is TRBJ2-7 and V is TRBV28; D is possibly TRBD2 (6 bases). The CDR3 has 15 residues. The V gene lost 2 bases and the J gene lost 6 bases, with 17 bases spanning the gap. Germline V gene sequence: CDR1 MDHEN, CDR2 SYDVKM.

The chain has TRBV28 and TRBJ2-7; unclear D gene. The V and J ends lost 4 bases and 5 bases respectively, with 18 bases between them. The CDR3 is 15 amino acids. CDR1 is MDHEN and CDR2 is SYDVKM in the germline V gene. This CDR3 reads CASSYRQFYTDEQYF. CDR3 in DNA: TGTGCCAGCAGTTACCGGCAGTTCTACACGGACGAGCAGTACTTC. Together with reference TRBV28 and TRBJ2-7, the CDR3 gives the full variable domain: DVKVTQSSRYLVKRTGEKVFLECVQDMDHENMFWYRQDPGLGLRLIYFSYDVKMKEKGDIPEGYSVSREKKERFSLILESASTNQTSMYLCASSYRQFYTDEQYFGPGTRLTVT.

The V call is TRBV4-1, the J call TRBJ2-7; TRBD1 aligns across 7 bases. After removal of 3 bases from V and 3 bases from J, the junction contained 5 bases not matched to a gene. The V gene's germline CDR1 is MGHRA and CDR2 YSYEKL. The CDR3 covers 14 residues. The CDR3 coding sequence is TGCGCCAGCAGCCACCGGGACAGCAACTACGAGCAGTACTTC. Translation: CASSHRDSNYEQYF.

With regard to this clone: This sample also contains other DNA sequences that code for the same CDR3. The CDR3: CASSLTGTSSLYEQYF. The CDR3 nucleotides are TGTGCCAGCAGCTTAACGGGGACATCCTCTTTATACGAGCAGTACTTC. The chain is built from TRBV11-1 and TRBJ2-7, with D possibly being TRBD1 (6 bases). Per germline, CDR1 SGHAT and CDR2 FQDESV (reference sequence). This CDR3 is 16 amino acids long. V lost 2 bases to trimming and J lost 4 bases, with 18 bases between them.

V gene TRBV9 combines with J gene TRBJ2-3; the D gene is possibly TRBD2 (6 bases). CDR1 is SGDLS and CDR2 is YYNGEE in the germline V gene. The CDR3 runs 14 residues. Deletions cut 4 bases from V and 0 bases from J, with 9 bases between. The CDR3 DNA sequence: TGTGCCAGCAGCTTCGGGACTAGCACAGATACGCAGTATTTT. Its translation is CASSFGTSTDTQYF.

The gene calls are TRBV27 and TRBJ1-4, with unresolved D. The CDR3 is 13 amino acids. The germline V gene has CDR1 MNHEY and CDR2 SMNVEV (reference sequence). V lost 5 bases to trimming and J lost 2 bases, with 6 bases between them. DNA of the CDR3: TGTGCCAGCAGTGAACGGACTAATGAAAAACTGTTTTTT. It is translated as CASSERTNEKLFF.

The chain is built from TRBV19 and TRBJ1-5; D is perhaps TRBD1 (5 bases). Germline assignment: CDR1 LNHDA and CDR2 SQIVND (reference sequence). Trimming took 3 bases from V and 2 from J, leaving 14 bases between them. The CDR3 length is 16 residues. CDR3 protein: CASSISGRIGNQPQHF. DNA of the CDR3: TGTGCCAGTAGTATTTCAGGGAGGATAGGCAATCAGCCCCAGCATTTT.

The V and J genes are TRBV6-1 and TRBJ2-2; possible D gene TRBD1, 5 bases. Per the germline V gene, CDR1 is MNHNS and CDR2 is SASEGT. This CDR3 has 15 residues. The V end lost 2 bases, the J end lost 3 bases, and 10 bases lay between the germline ends. The CDR3 region has the DNA TGTGCCAGCAGTGAACCGACAGTTTACACCGGGGAGCTGTTTTTT. Protein sequence: CASSEPTVYTGELFF.

As concerns this clone: The junction differs from germline at one of its ends, possibly a read error. V is TRBV7-7 and J is TRBJ2-7, with unresolved D. This CDR3 spans 15 amino acids. The germline V gene has CDR1 SSHAT and CDR2 FNYEAQ (reference sequence). CDR3 bases: TGTGCTAGCAGCCCCGGGTCGTTCGGTTCGGACGAGCAGTACTTC. Its protein product is CASSPGSFGSDEQYF.

This chain uses TRBV10-3 with TRBJ2-1; no clear D gene. Germline CDR1 is ENHRY and CDR2 is SYGVKD. The CDR3 runs 14 residues. V gave up 6 bases and J gave up 5 bases, with 14 bases separating them. The chain's CDR3 is CAIRRSRADNEQFF. In DNA form, the CDR3 reads TGTGCCATCAGGCGCTCCCGGGCCGACAATGAGCAGTTCTTC.

The chain carries TRBV18 and TRBJ2-7; TRBD2 matches 10 bases. This CDR3 has 16 residues. Germline values: CDR1 KGHSH, CDR2 LQKENI. J was trimmed by 3 bases and V by 3 bases; bases with no gene match: 8. CDR3 protein: CASSPSIQREGYEQYF. The CDR3 bases are TGTGCCAGCTCACCGTCGATCCAGCGGGAGGGCTACGAGCAGTACTTC. The whole variable domain, remainder taken from reference TRBV18 and TRBJ2-7, is NAGVMQNPRHLVRRRGQEARLRCSPMKGHSHVYWYRQLPEEGLKFMVYLQKENIIDESGMPKERFSAEFPKEGPSILRIQQVVRGDSAAYFCASSPSIQREGYEQYFGPGTRLTVT.

In the case of this clone: Other DNA variants within this sample encode the same CDR3. The chain couples TRBV6-5 to TRBJ2-7; D gene unclear. Germline CDR1 reads MNHEY; CDR2 reads SVGAGI. CDR3 size: 13 residues. With 5 bases removed from V and 3 bases from J, the gap between germline ends came to 11 bases. CDR3 bases: TGTGCCAGCAGTCCCGGTGTTGGCTACGAGCAGTACTTC. Translating it yields CASSPGVGYEQYF.

The CDR3 here is CVGEGVVGETQYF. The DNA for the CDR3 is TGTGTCGGGGAGGGAGTGGTAGGCGAGACCCAGTACTTC. The genes are TRBV30 and TRBJ2-5, with TRBD2 identical over 7 bases. This CDR3 is 13 amino acids long. CDR1 and CDR2 (germline): GTSNPN, SVGIG (reference sequence).

There are a few counts of this clone. The sample holds other DNA sequences that translate to the same CDR3. This rearrangement joins TRBV11-2 to TRBJ2-7; no clear D. V was cut by 5 bases and J by 1 base, with 6 bases left in between. The CDR3 is 12 residues long. From germline, CDR1 is SGHAT and CDR2 FQNNGV. The CDR3 here is CASSPRSYEQYF. The CDR3 nucleotides are TGTGCCAGCAGCCCCCGTTCCTACGAGCAGTACTTC.

As concerns this clone: The sample has other DNA sequences that encode this CDR3 too. The chain joins TRBV7-9 to TRBJ2-5; D not resolved. Looked up from germline, CDR1 is SEHNR and CDR2 is FQNEAQ (reference sequence). The V end lost 5 bases, the J end lost 5 bases, and 12 bases lay between the germline ends. This CDR3 is 13 amino acids long. CDR3 DNA: TGTGCCAGCAGCCCCCCCGAAGGGGAGACCCAGTACTTC. Residues: CASSPPEGETQYF.

CDR3 coding DNA: TGCGCCAGCAGTGTTAACTGGGGCACCATATATTTT. The encoded protein is CASSVNWGTIYF. V usage is TRBV10-2 and J usage is TRBJ1-3; no definite D call. Per germline, CDR1 WSHSY and CDR2 SAAADI. Deletions cut 4 bases from V and 9 bases from J, with 10 bases between. This CDR3 has 12 residues.

This clone came up once. The chain recombines TRBV4-1 with TRBJ1-6, with 9 bases aligning to TRBD1. This CDR3 region has 15 residues. Germline V gives CDR1 MGHRA, CDR2 YSYEKL. V dropped 5 bases and J dropped 5; count of bases not matched to a gene: 4. CDR3 in amino acids: CASSSRDRDNSPLHF. The CDR3, as DNA: TGCGCCAGCAGCTCCCGGGACAGGGATAATTCACCCCTCCACTTT.

A single count supports this clone. The same CDR3 is also encoded by other DNA sequences in this sample. The chain carries TRBV11-2 and TRBJ2-5; no clear D. Trimming stripped 1 base from V and 2 bases from J, with 5 bases between. The CDR3 totals 13 residues. Per the germline V gene, CDR1 is SGHAT and CDR2 is FQNNGV. In DNA form, the CDR3 reads TGTGCCAGCAGCTTAGTTCTACAAGAGACCCAGTACTTC. The encoded protein is CASSLVLQETQYF.

The rearrangement joins TRBV5-4 to TRBJ2-7, with TRBD2 matching over 13 bases. This CDR3 region has 14 residues. Per germline, CDR1 SGHNT and CDR2 YYREEE (reference sequence). The V and J ends lost 3 bases and 6 bases, in that order; junction bases with no gene match: 3. The CDR3 here is CASSWTSGGSEQYF. DNA for the CDR3: TGTGCCAGCAGCTGGACTAGCGGGGGATCCGAGCAGTACTTC.